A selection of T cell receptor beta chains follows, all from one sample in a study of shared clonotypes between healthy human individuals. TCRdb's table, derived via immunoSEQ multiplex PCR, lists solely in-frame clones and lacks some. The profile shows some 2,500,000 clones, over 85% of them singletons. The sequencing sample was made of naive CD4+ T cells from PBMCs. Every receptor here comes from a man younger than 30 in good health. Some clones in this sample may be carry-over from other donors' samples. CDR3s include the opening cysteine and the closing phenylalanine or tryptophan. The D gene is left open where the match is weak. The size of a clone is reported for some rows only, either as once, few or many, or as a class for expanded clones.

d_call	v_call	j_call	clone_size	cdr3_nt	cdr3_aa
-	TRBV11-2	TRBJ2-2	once	TGTGCCAGCAGCTTCCGCGGGGTGAACACCGGGGAGCTGTTTTTT	CASSFRGVNTGELFF
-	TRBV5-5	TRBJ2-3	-	TGTGCCAGCAGCTTGGCTTTAGGTGGGGCCGGGGCAGATACGCAGTATTTT	CASSLALGGAGADTQYF
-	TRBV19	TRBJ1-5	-	TGTGCCAGTAGTCGTGGGGGGAAGGGAAATCAGCCCCAGCATTTT	CASSRGGKGNQPQHF
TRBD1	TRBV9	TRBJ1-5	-	TGTGCCAGCAGCGTATGGGACAGCCTGAATCAGCCCCAGCATTTT	CASSVWDSLNQPQHF
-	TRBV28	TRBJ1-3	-	TGTGCCAGCAGTTTAGTCGGGAACTCTGGAAACACCATATATTTT	CASSLVGNSGNTIYF
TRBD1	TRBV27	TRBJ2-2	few	TGTGCCAGCAGTCCCTCCGACAGGGGGACAGGGGAGCTGTTTTTT	CASSPSDRGTGELFF
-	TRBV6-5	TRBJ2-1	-	TGTGCCAGCAGTTCGGTCCAGGGGTCCTACAATGAGCAGTTCTTC	CASSSVQGSYNEQFF
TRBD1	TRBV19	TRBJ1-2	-	TGTGCCAGTAGTATAGTCGGGACAGGGGCTAACTATGGCTACACCTTC	CASSIVGTGANYGYTF
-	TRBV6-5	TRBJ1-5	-	TGTGCCAGCAGCCCCCCGGGGGGGAATCAGCCCCAGCATTTT	CASSPPGGNQPQHF
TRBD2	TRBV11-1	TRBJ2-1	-	TGTGCCAGCGGATCGACTAGCAGTCCCTACAATGAGCAGTTCTTC	CASGSTSSPYNEQFF
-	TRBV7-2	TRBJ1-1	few	TGTGCCAGCAGCTTAATGCGGGGAGTTAGTGAAGCTTTCTTT	CASSLMRGVSEAFF
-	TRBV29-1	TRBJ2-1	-	TGCAGCGTAGAGCTAGGTTCGGGGAAAGTCACCTACAATGAGCAGTTCTTC	CSVELGSGKVTYNEQFF
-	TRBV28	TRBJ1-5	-	TGTGCCAGTACCTTGGCACCTTATAGCAATCAGCCCCAGCATTTT	CASTLAPYSNQPQHF
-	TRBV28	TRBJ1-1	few	TGTGCCAGCAGTCCCGGGCCCAGGAGACCCACTGAAGCTTTCTTT	CASSPGPRRPTEAFF
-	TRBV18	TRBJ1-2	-	TGTGCCAGCTCACCTACCATACAGGATCGGAACTATGGCTACACCTTC	CASSPTIQDRNYGYTF
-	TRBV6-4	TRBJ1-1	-	TGTGCCAGCAGTGAAAGGGGAGGTACTGAAGCTTTCTTT	CASSERGGTEAFF
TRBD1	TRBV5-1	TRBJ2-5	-	TGCGCCAGCAGCGGAACAGGGGACGAGACCCAGTACTTC	CASSGTGDETQYF
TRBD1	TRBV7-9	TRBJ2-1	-	TGTGCCAGCAGCTTAGACCGGGACAGCGGACACAATGAGCAGTTCTTC	CASSLDRDSGHNEQFF
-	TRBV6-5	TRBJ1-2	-	TGTGCCAGCAGCTCAGGGCGGGTTGGCTACACCTTC	CASSSGRVGYTF
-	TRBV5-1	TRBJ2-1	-	TGCGCCAGCAGCTTGGGGGGACTGCAGAATGAGCAGTTCTTC	CASSLGGLQNEQFF
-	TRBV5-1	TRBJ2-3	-	TGCGCCAGCAGCTTGGCCGAGGGCTACACAGATACGCAGTATTTT	CASSLAEGYTDTQYF
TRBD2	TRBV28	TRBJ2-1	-	TGTGCCAGCAGTTCCGCGGGACTAGCGGGAGGTGATGAGCAGTTCTTC	CASSSAGLAGGDEQFF